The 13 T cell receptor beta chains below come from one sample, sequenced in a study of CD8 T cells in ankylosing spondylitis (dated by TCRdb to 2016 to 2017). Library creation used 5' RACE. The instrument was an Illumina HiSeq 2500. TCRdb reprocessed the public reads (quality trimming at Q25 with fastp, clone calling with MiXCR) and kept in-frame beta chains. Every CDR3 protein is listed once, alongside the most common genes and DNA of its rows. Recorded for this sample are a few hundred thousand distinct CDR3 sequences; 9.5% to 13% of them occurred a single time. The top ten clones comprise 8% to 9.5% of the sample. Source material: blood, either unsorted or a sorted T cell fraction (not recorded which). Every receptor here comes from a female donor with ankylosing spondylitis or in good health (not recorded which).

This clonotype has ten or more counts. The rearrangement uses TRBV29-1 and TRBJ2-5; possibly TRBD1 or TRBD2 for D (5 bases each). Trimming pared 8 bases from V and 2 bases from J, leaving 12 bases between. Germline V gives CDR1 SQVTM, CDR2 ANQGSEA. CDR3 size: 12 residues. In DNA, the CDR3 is TGCAGCCTCCGGGACGGTCAAGAGACCCAGTACTTC. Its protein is CSLRDGQETQYF.

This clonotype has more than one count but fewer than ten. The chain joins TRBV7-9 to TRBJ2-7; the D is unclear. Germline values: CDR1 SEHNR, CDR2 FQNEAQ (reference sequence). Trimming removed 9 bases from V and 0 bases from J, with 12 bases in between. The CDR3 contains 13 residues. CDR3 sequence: CASATVSSYEQYF. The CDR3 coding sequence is TGTGCCAGTGCCACAGTGAGCTCCTACGAGCAGTACTTC.

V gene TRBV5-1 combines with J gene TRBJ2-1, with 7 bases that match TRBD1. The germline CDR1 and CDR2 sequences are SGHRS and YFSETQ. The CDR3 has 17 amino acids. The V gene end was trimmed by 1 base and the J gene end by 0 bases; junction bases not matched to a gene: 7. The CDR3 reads CASSLYDTGASYNEQFF. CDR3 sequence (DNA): TGCGCCAGCAGCTTGTACGATACAGGGGCCTCCTACAATGAGCAGTTCTTC.

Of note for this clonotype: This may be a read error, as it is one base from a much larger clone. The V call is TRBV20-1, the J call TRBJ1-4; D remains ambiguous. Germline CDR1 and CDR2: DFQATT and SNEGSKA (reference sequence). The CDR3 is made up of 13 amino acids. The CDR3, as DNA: TGCAGTGCTAGGGGAGGGTCGCATGAAAAACTGATTTTT. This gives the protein CSARGGSHEKLIF.

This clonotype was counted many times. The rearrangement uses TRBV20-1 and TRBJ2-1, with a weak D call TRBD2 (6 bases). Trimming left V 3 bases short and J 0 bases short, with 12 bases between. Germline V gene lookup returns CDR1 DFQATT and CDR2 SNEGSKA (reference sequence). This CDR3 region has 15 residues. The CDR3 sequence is CSARGLRSSYNEQFF. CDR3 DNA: TGCAGTGCTAGGGGACTCCGTAGCTCCTACAATGAGCAGTTCTTC.

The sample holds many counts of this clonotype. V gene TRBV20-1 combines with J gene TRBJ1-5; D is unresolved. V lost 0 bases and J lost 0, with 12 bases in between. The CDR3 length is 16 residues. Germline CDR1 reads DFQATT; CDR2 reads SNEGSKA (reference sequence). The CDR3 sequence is CSARDYKDLSNQPQHF. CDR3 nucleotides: TGCAGTGCTAGAGATTACAAGGATCTTAGCAATCAGCCCCAGCATTTT.

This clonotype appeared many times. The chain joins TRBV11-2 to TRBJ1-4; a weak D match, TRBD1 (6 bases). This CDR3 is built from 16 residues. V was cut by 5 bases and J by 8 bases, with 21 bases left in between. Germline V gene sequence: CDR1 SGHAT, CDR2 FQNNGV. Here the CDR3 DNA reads TGTGCCAGCAGCCGAGGAGGGGGGGTTTCAACGGAAAAACTGTTTTTT. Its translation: CASSRGGGVSTEKLFF.

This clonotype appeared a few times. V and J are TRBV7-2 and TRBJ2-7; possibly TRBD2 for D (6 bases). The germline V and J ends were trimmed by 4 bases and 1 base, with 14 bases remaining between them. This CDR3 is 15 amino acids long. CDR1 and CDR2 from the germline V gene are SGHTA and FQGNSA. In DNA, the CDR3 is TGTGCCAGCAGCTCTGCCTCGGGGGTTTCCTACGAGCAGTACTTC. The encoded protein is CASSSASGVSYEQYF.

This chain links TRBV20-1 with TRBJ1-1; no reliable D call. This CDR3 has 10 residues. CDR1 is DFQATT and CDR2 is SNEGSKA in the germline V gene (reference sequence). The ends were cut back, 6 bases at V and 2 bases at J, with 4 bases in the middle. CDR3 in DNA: TGCAGTGCCCTAAACACTGAAGCTTTCTTT. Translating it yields CSALNTEAFF.

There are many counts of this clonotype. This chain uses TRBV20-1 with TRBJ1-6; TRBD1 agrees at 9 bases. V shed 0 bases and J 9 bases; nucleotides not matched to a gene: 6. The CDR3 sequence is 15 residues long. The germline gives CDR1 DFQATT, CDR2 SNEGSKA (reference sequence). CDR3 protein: CSARDSETGGSPLHF. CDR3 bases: TGCAGTGCTAGAGATAGTGAGACAGGGGGTTCACCCCTCCACTTT.

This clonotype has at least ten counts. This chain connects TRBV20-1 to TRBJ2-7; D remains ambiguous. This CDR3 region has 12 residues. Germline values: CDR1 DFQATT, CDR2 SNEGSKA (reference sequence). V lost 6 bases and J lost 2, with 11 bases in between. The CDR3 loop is CSARTLTYEQYF. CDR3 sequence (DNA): TGCAGTGCCCGGACCCTGACCTACGAGCAGTACTTC.

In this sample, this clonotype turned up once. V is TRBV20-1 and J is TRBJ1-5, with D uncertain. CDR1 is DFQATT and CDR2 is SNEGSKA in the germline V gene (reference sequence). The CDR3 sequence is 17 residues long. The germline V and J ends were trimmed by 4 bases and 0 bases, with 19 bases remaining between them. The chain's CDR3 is CSAKGGWAEYSNQPQHF. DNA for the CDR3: TGCAGTGCTAAGGGAGGTTGGGCGGAGTATAGCAATCAGCCCCAGCATTTT.

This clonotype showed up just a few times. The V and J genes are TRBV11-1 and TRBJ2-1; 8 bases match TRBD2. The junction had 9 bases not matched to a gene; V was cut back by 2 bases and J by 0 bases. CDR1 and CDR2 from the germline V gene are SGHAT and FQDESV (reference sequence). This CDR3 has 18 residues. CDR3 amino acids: CASSLSPGGGPSYNEQFF. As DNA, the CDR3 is TGTGCCAGCAGCTTAAGCCCGGGGGGGGGTCCCTCCTACAATGAGCAGTTCTTC.